This TCR beta chain came from a study of regulatory T cells in long-lasting Graves disease. Time point of the sample: persistent/refractory GD, antithyroid drugs over 5 years with positive TRAb. TCR sequences were obtained from RNA taken from PBMCs. Relying on iRepertoire HTBI primers and Arm-PCR of CDR3 regions, the team built TCR beta libraries. Using its own MiXCR run on the multiplex PCR reads, TCRdb lists one record per CDR3 protein. This table holds 600,000 to 800,000 distinct CDR3 sequences, approximately 29% found once. The clonotype originates from a female donor with Graves disease. The sequenced sample was peripheral blood mononuclear cells (PBMCs), obtained when the disease was refractory, from a patient treated with antithyroid drugs.

The CDR3: CASAQLRDRADGGYTF. In DNA, the CDR3 is TGTGCTAGTGCCCAGCTCCGGGACAGGGCCGATGGTGGCTACACCTTC. The chain employs TRBV12-5 and TRBJ1-2; TRBD1 agrees at 9 bases. The CDR3 covers 16 residues. Looked up from germline, CDR1 is LGHNT and CDR2 is FRNRAP. After removal of 7 bases from V and 7 bases from J, the junction contained 16 bases not matched to a gene.